This is a list of T cell receptor beta chains from one sample in a study of patients and donors after allogeneic stem cell transplantation. One entry per CDR3 protein results from TCRdb running MiXCR on the RT-PCR reads. The table lists roughly 200,000 distinct CDR3 sequences, 35% to 50% of them singletons. The sequenced sample consisted of blood, either unsorted or a sorted T cell fraction (not recorded which). These receptors were obtained from a human donor who was either an allogeneic HSCT recipient or a stem cell or donor lymphocyte infusion donor (not recorded which). It is not recorded whose cells these are; they may come from a transplant donor. Both conserved end residues are part of each CDR3. Each record gives: clone size, J gene, V gene, CDR3 length, D gene, CDR3 protein, CDR3 DNA. The D gene is left open where the match is weak. The size of a clone is reported for some rows only, either as once, few or many, or as a class for expanded clones.

clone size: NA; J gene: TRBJ2-3; V gene: TRBV13; CDR3 length: 16; D gene: NA; CDR3 protein: CASSFGSRQDADTQYF; CDR3 DNA: TGTGCCAGCAGCTTTGGGTCCCGACAGGACGCAGATACGCAGTATTTT
clone size: few; J gene: TRBJ1-6; V gene: TRBV7-2; CDR3 length: 14; D gene: NA; CDR3 protein: CASSLGGHNSPLHF; CDR3 DNA: TGTGCCAGCAGCTTAGGGGGACATAATTCACCCCTCCACTTT
clone size: NA; J gene: TRBJ1-2; V gene: TRBV15; CDR3 length: 13; D gene: NA; CDR3 protein: CATSTGEGYGYTF; CDR3 DNA: TGTGCCACCAGCACAGGGGAGGGCTATGGCTACACCTTC
clone size: NA; J gene: TRBJ2-1; V gene: TRBV3-1; CDR3 length: 15; D gene: NA; CDR3 protein: CASSQVASSYNEQFF; CDR3 DNA: TGTGCCAGCAGCCAGGTCGCTAGCTCTTACAATGAGCAGTTCTTC
clone size: NA; J gene: TRBJ1-1; V gene: TRBV30; CDR3 length: 12; D gene: NA; CDR3 protein: CAWGRRNTEAFF; CDR3 DNA: TGTGCCTGGGGCAGGAGGAACACTGAAGCTTTCTTT
clone size: NA; J gene: TRBJ2-3; V gene: TRBV7-3; CDR3 length: 11; D gene: NA; CDR3 protein: CASSFGTSQYF; CDR3 DNA: TGTGCCAGCAGCTTCGGGACCTCCCAGTATTTT
clone size: NA; J gene: TRBJ2-3; V gene: TRBV12-3/TRBV12-4; CDR3 length: 14; D gene: NA; CDR3 protein: CASLEGGGTDTQYF; CDR3 DNA: TGTGCCAGTCTCGAGGGGGGCGGCACAGATACGCAGTATTTT
clone size: NA; J gene: TRBJ2-3; V gene: TRBV7-2; CDR3 length: 17; D gene: TRBD2; CDR3 protein: CASSSGLAGVGTDTQYF; CDR3 DNA: TGTGCCAGCAGCTCGGGACTAGCGGGAGTGGGGACAGATACGCAGTATTTT
clone size: NA; J gene: TRBJ1-3; V gene: TRBV7-9; CDR3 length: 13; D gene: NA; CDR3 protein: CASSLARGDTIYF; CDR3 DNA: TGTGCCAGCAGCTTAGCGCGGGGTGACACCATATATTTT
clone size: few; J gene: TRBJ2-1; V gene: TRBV27; CDR3 length: 16; D gene: TRBD2; CDR3 protein: CASSLLLAGGHNEQFF; CDR3 DNA: TGTGCCAGCAGTTTACTACTAGCGGGAGGCCACAATGAGCAGTTCTTC
clone size: many; J gene: TRBJ1-1; V gene: TRBV12-3/TRBV12-4; CDR3 length: 12; D gene: NA; CDR3 protein: CASSFGGTEAFF; CDR3 DNA: TGTGCCAGCAGTTTCGGGGGCACTGAAGCTTTCTTT
clone size: NA; J gene: TRBJ2-7; V gene: TRBV7-8; CDR3 length: 15; D gene: TRBD2; CDR3 protein: CASSHRLAETYEQYF; CDR3 DNA: TGTGCCAGCAGCCACCGACTAGCGGAGACCTACGAGCAGTACTTC
clone size: NA; J gene: TRBJ1-2; V gene: TRBV9; CDR3 length: 15; D gene: TRBD1; CDR3 protein: CASSAGGGQYYGYTF; CDR3 DNA: TGTGCCAGCAGCGCGGGAGGGGGACAGTACTATGGCTACACCTTC
clone size: NA; J gene: TRBJ1-2; V gene: TRBV4-2; CDR3 length: 15; D gene: NA; CDR3 protein: CASSPPGDLVYGYTF; CDR3 DNA: TGTGCCAGCAGCCCTCCGGGAGATCTCGTCTATGGCTACACCTTC
clone size: NA; J gene: TRBJ1-1; V gene: TRBV12-3/TRBV12-4; CDR3 length: 13; D gene: NA; CDR3 protein: CASRPTGGFEAFF; CDR3 DNA: TGTGCCAGCCGCCCGACAGGAGGGTTTGAAGCTTTCTTT
clone size: few; J gene: TRBJ1-1; V gene: TRBV20-1; CDR3 length: 13; D gene: NA; CDR3 protein: CSATGPLNTEAFF; CDR3 DNA: TGCAGTGCCACAGGACCGTTGAACACTGAAGCTTTCTTT
clone size: many; J gene: TRBJ1-1; V gene: TRBV7-2; CDR3 length: 16; D gene: NA; CDR3 protein: CASSSFPRGKNTEAFF; CDR3 DNA: TGTGCCAGCAGCAGCTTTCCCCGCGGGAAGAACACTGAAGCTTTCTTT
clone size: NA; J gene: TRBJ2-7; V gene: TRBV6-6; CDR3 length: 17; D gene: TRBD2; CDR3 protein: CASSYSPAGGRNYEQYF; CDR3 DNA: TGTGCCAGCAGTTACTCTCCGGCGGGGGGACGAAACTACGAGCAGTACTTC
clone size: few; J gene: TRBJ2-7; V gene: TRBV7-9; CDR3 length: 16; D gene: TRBD2; CDR3 protein: CASSWDGTSGVDEQYF; CDR3 DNA: TGTGCCAGCAGCTGGGACGGGACTAGCGGGGTAGACGAGCAGTACTTC
clone size: NA; J gene: TRBJ1-3; V gene: TRBV30; CDR3 length: 12; D gene: TRBD1; CDR3 protein: CAWSKGANTIYF; CDR3 DNA: TGTGCCTGGAGTAAGGGGGCCAACACCATATATTTT
clone size: few; J gene: TRBJ2-3; V gene: TRBV18; CDR3 length: 18; D gene: TRBD2; CDR3 protein: CASSPPGLAGAGTDTQYF; CDR3 DNA: TGTGCCAGCTCACCACCGGGACTAGCGGGAGCTGGCACAGATACGCAGTATTTT
clone size: few; J gene: TRBJ2-7; V gene: TRBV9; CDR3 length: 12; D gene: NA; CDR3 protein: CASSVDRGEQYF; CDR3 DNA: TGTGCCAGCAGCGTAGACCGGGGCGAGCAGTACTTC
clone size: NA; J gene: TRBJ2-1; V gene: TRBV4-3; CDR3 length: 13; D gene: NA; CDR3 protein: CASSRSRDNEQFF; CDR3 DNA: TGCGCCAGCAGCCGGAGCAGGGACAATGAGCAGTTCTTC
clone size: few; J gene: TRBJ2-1; V gene: TRBV29-1; CDR3 length: 14; D gene: TRBD2; CDR3 protein: CSVDFVTSGNEQFF; CDR3 DNA: TGCAGCGTTGACTTTGTGACTAGCGGCAATGAGCAGTTCTTC
clone size: NA; J gene: TRBJ1-2; V gene: TRBV28; CDR3 length: 14; D gene: NA; CDR3 protein: CASSPPGDYYGYTF; CDR3 DNA: TGTGCCAGCAGTCCTCCGGGGGATTACTATGGCTACACCTTC
clone size: few; J gene: TRBJ1-5; V gene: TRBV7-8; CDR3 length: 17; D gene: NA; CDR3 protein: CASSLAGRMNSNQPQHF; CDR3 DNA: TGTGCCAGCAGCTTAGCGGGACGGATGAATAGCAATCAGCCCCAGCATTTT
clone size: few; J gene: TRBJ2-7; V gene: TRBV29-1; CDR3 length: 14; D gene: TRBD1; CDR3 protein: CSVRSDRVLDEQYF; CDR3 DNA: TGCAGCGTGCGATCGGACAGGGTACTCGACGAGCAGTACTTC
clone size: few; J gene: TRBJ2-3; V gene: TRBV4-3; CDR3 length: 16; D gene: TRBD1; CDR3 protein: CASSQRDRGRGDTQYF; CDR3 DNA: TGCGCCAGCAGCCAACGCGACAGGGGGCGAGGAGATACGCAGTATTTT